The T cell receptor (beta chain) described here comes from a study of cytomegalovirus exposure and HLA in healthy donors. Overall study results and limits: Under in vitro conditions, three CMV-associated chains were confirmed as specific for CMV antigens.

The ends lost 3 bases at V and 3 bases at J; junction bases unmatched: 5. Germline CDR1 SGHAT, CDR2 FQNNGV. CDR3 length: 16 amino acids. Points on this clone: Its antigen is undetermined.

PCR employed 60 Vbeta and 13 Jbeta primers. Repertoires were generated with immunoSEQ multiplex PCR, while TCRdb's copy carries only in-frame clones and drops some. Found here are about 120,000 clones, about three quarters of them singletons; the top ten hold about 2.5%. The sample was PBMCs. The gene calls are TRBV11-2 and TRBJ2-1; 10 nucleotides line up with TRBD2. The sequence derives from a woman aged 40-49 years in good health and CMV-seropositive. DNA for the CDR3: TGTGCCAGCAGCTTGCATACTAGCGGGGTCTACAATGAGCAGTTCTTC. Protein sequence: CASSLHTSGVYNEQFF.